The 29 T cell receptor beta chains below were found in one sample sequenced in a study of shared clonotypes between healthy human individuals. Repertoires were generated with immunoSEQ multiplex PCR, while TCRdb's copy carries only in-frame clones and drops some. The sample lists 2,500,000 or so clones; 90% to 95% were seen once. The specimen sequenced was naive CD4+ T cells sorted from blood. As for subset: CD45RA+ positively selected. Every receptor here comes from a man between 18 and 35 years old in good health.

This clone was observed once. V is TRBV18 and J is TRBJ1-6; 8 bases align to TRBD1. The length of the CDR3 is 15 residues. The germline CDR1 and CDR2 sequences are KGHSH and LQKENI. V shed 4 bases, J shed 9 bases, and the junction held 8 bases outside the gene matches. CDR3 in amino acids: CASSLGTGGSSPLHF. CDR3 bases: TGTGCCAGCTCACTCGGGACAGGAGGTAGTTCACCCCTCCACTTT.

The CDR3 protein is CASSKDRTYGYTF. CDR3 coding DNA: TGTGCCAGCAGTAAAGACAGGACCTATGGCTACACCTTC. V gene TRBV6-1 combines with J gene TRBJ1-2, with a tentative D call TRBD1 (6 bases). The CDR3 spans 13 residues. Germline V gene data show CDR1 as MNHNS and CDR2 as SASEGT. V was pared by 5 bases and J by 4 bases, with 11 bases between.

The chain joins TRBV28 to TRBJ1-2; D is unresolved. Germline V gives CDR1 MDHEN, CDR2 SYDVKM. There are 14 residues in the CDR3. The germline V and J ends were trimmed by 10 bases and 1 base, with 16 bases remaining between them. The CDR3 nucleotides read TGTGCCACCCAGGAAGTAAGGGTTAACTATGGCTACACCTTC. Its protein product is CATQEVRVNYGYTF.

This clone has a single count. The chain's CDR3 is CASSESGTGFYEQYF. The CDR3, as DNA: TGCGCCAGCAGTGAGTCCGGGACAGGGTTTTACGAGCAGTACTTC. The rearrangement joins TRBV10-1 to TRBJ2-7, with TRBD1 matching 9 bases. The V segment lost 0 bases and the J segment 4 bases; nucleotides outside the gene matches: 4. CDR1 and CDR2 (germline): WNHNN, SYGVQD (reference sequence). The CDR3 contains 15 residues.

This clone appeared once. The V and J genes are TRBV7-9 and TRBJ1-2, with TRBD1 as a possible D gene (6 bases). CDR3 length equals 16 residues. Germline V gene lookup returns CDR1 SEHNR and CDR2 FQNEAQ (reference sequence). V lost 5 bases, J lost 5 bases, and 21 bases lay in between. CDR3 amino acids: CASSRQATGGAYGYTF. Here the CDR3 DNA reads TGTGCCAGCAGCAGGCAAGCGACAGGTGGGGCATATGGCTACACCTTC.

The chain has TRBV5-1 and TRBJ1-2; D might be TRBD1 (6 bases). The CDR3 is made up of 14 amino acids. Germline V gene data show CDR1 as SGHRS and CDR2 as YFSETQ. Between the trimmed V and J ends, which lost 3 bases and 8 bases, there was a span of 17 bases. In DNA form, the CDR3 reads TGCGCCAGCAGCTCTGGAAGGGGGGCTGAGGGCTACACCTTC. Protein product: CASSSGRGAEGYTF.

Details on this clone: The same CDR3 is also encoded by other DNA sequences in this sample. This chain links TRBV6-5 with TRBJ2-7; D is unclear. Germline V CDR1 and CDR2: MNHEY, SVGAGI. The CDR3 covers 13 residues. Trimming took off 2 bases at V and 1 base at J, with 6 bases between the two ends. Written as DNA, the CDR3 is TGTGCCAGCAGTTACGGCCTATCCTACGAGCAGTACTTC. As protein: CASSYGLSYEQYF.

The chain couples TRBV25-1 to TRBJ1-1; D gene unclear. Trimming stripped 3 bases from V and 0 bases from J, with 17 bases between. CDR1 is MGHDK and CDR2 is SYGVNS in the germline V gene. The CDR3 is 17 amino acids. DNA for the CDR3: TGTGCCAGCAGTGATTTGGGAAGGGCCGGGTTGAACACTGAAGCTTTCTTT. This encodes CASSDLGRAGLNTEAFF.

With regard to this clone: In the same sample, other DNA sequences code for this CDR3. The chain joins TRBV7-3 to TRBJ2-2; the match to TRBD1 covers 7 bases. V shed 3 bases and J 0 bases; nucleotides not matched to a gene: 1. The CDR3 length is 15 residues. CDR1 is SGHTA and CDR2 is FQGTGA in the germline V gene. The CDR3 reads CASSFGQANTGELFF. The CDR3 nucleotides are TGTGCCAGCAGCTTCGGACAGGCGAACACCGGGGAGCTGTTTTTT. The variable domain in full, with the rest retrieved from reference TRBV7-3 and TRBJ2-2, is GAGVSQTPSNKVTEKGKYVELRCDPISGHTALYWYRQSLGQGPEFLIYFQGTGAADDSGLPNDRFFAVRPEGSVSTLKIQRTERGDSAVYLCASSFGQANTGELFFGEGSRLTVL.

The rearrangement joins TRBV6-1 to TRBJ1-5; the match to TRBD1 covers 10 bases. CDR1 and CDR2 from the germline V gene are MNHNS and SASEGT. This CDR3 comprises 19 residues. Losses at the gene ends were 4 bases for V and 0 bases for J; bases not matched to a gene: 12. The CDR3 loop reads CASSADFGTGAYSNQPQHF. The CDR3 DNA sequence: TGTGCCAGCAGTGCCGACTTCGGGACAGGGGCATATAGCAATCAGCCCCAGCATTTT.

Turning to this clone: At one boundary the junction diverges from the germline segment, which might be a read error. The sample has other DNA sequences that encode this CDR3 too. The chain couples TRBV5-1 to TRBJ2-2; D is unresolved. This CDR3 is built from 14 residues. From germline, CDR1 is SGHRS and CDR2 YFSETQ. CDR3 loop: CASSLTANTGELFF. In DNA form, the CDR3 reads TGCGCCAGCAGCTTGACAGCGAATACCGGGGAGCTGTTTTTT.

The V call is TRBV5-4, the J call TRBJ2-7; TRBD2 matches at 8 bases. Trimming cost V 0 bases and J 9 bases; bases outside gene matches: 14. Germline V gene lookup returns CDR1 SGHNT and CDR2 YYREEE (reference sequence). This CDR3 comprises 16 residues. In DNA, the CDR3 is TGTGCCAGCAGCTTGGCCTCAGGCGGGGGGTCCCTAAGGCAGTACTTC. Amino acids: CASSLASGGGSLRQYF.

This clone has just one count. This sequence joins TRBV9 and TRBJ2-7; 13 nucleotides match TRBD2. CDR3 length: 15 residues. The germline CDR1 and CDR2 sequences are SGDLS and YYNGEE. V dropped 4 bases and J dropped 2; count of bases not matched to a gene: 3. The CDR3 sequence is CASSSGTSGTYEQYF. The DNA for the CDR3 is TGTGCCAGCAGCTCCGGGACTAGCGGGACCTACGAGCAGTACTTC.

The V and J genes are TRBV19 and TRBJ2-7, with 7 positions matching TRBD1. Germline CDR1 and CDR2: LNHDA and SQIVND (reference sequence). The trim removed 8 bases at V and 0 bases at J, leaving 7 bases unmatched. CDR3 length: 14 amino acids. CDR3 DNA: TGTGCCAGTGGGACGGGACAGAGCTCCTACGAGCAGTACTTC. Amino acids: CASGTGQSSYEQYF.

The rearrangement uses TRBV18 and TRBJ2-1; D possibly corresponds to TRBD2 (5 bases). CDR3 length equals 17 residues. Germline assignment: CDR1 KGHSH and CDR2 LQKENI. Deletions cut 1 base from V and 7 bases from J, with 20 bases between. The CDR3 loop is CASSPRFASPSRNEQFF. The CDR3 DNA sequence: TGTGCCAGCTCACCACGTTTTGCTAGCCCATCAAGGAATGAGCAGTTCTTC.

The CDR3 DNA follows: TGTGCCTGGAGTGATGAGGGGGGCTACACCTTC. Its protein is CAWSDEGGYTF. The rearrangement uses TRBV30 and TRBJ1-2; tentatively, D is TRBD1 (5 bases). The CDR3 contains 11 residues. V gave up 1 base and J gave up 8 bases, with 8 bases separating them. Germline values: CDR1 GTSNPN, CDR2 SVGIG (reference sequence).

This sequence joins TRBV10-1 and TRBJ2-3, with 11 bases aligning to TRBD2. The CDR3 covers 16 residues. Germline assignment: CDR1 WNHNN and CDR2 SYGVQD (reference sequence). The V and J ends lost 3 bases and 2 bases, in that order; junction bases with no gene match: 4. DNA of the CDR3: TGCGCCAGCAGTGAAGGGACTAGCGGCTTCACAGATACGCAGTATTTT. Amino acids: CASSEGTSGFTDTQYF.

The chain is built from TRBV27 and TRBJ1-2; possible D gene TRBD1, 6 bases. Trimming cost V 4 bases and J 7 bases, with 13 bases left between them. The germline V gene has CDR1 MNHEY and CDR2 SMNVEV (reference sequence). CDR3 length: 13 residues. CDR3 amino acids: CASSSAGESGYTF. The CDR3 DNA sequence: TGTGCCAGCAGTTCTGCAGGGGAGTCTGGCTACACCTTC.

CDR3 nucleotide sequence: TGCGCCAGCAGCTTGTCCAGAGACAATGAGCAGTTCTTC. Amino acids: CASSLSRDNEQFF. V is TRBV5-1 and J is TRBJ2-1; D remains ambiguous. Germline-derived CDR1 and CDR2 are SGHRS and YFSETQ. This CDR3 is built from 13 residues. V shed 1 base and J shed 5 bases, with 7 bases lying between them.

V gene TRBV7-9 combines with J gene TRBJ1-5, with 7 bases aligning to TRBD1. J gave up 4 bases and V 4 bases, and 10 bases lay outside the gene matches. Germline V gene data show CDR1 as SEHNR and CDR2 as FQNEAQ (reference sequence). The CDR3 has 16 amino acids. CDR3 in amino acids: CASSSMTGFPNQPQHF. CDR3 sequence (DNA): TGTGCCAGCAGCTCCATGACAGGGTTCCCTAATCAGCCCCAGCATTTT.

The chain combines TRBV9 with TRBJ2-3, with 7 bases lining up with TRBD2. The V gene end was trimmed by 0 bases and the J gene end by 2 bases; junction bases not matched to a gene: 3. The CDR3 loop spans 15 amino acids. Germline loops: CDR1 SGDLS, CDR2 YYNGEE. CDR3 coding DNA: TGTGCCAGCAGCGTAGATAGCGGGTTCACAGATACGCAGTATTTT. Its translation is CASSVDSGFTDTQYF.

The chain uses TRBV10-3 and TRBJ2-7, with TRBD1 matching 9 bases. CDR1 is ENHRY and CDR2 is SYGVKD in the germline V gene. This CDR3 spans 16 amino acids. Losses at the gene ends were 0 bases for V and 3 bases for J; bases not matched to a gene: 6. DNA of the CDR3: TGTGCCATCAGTGAGTCAACGGGACAGGGAGGCTACGAGCAGTACTTC. It encodes CAISESTGQGGYEQYF.

J is TRBJ2-3 and V is TRBV10-1; 11 bases agree with TRBD2. The germline V gene encodes CDR1 WNHNN and CDR2 SYGVQD (reference sequence). The J segment lost 3 bases and the V segment lost 5 bases, leaving 1 base of the junction unmatched. The CDR3 contains 14 residues. CDR3 loop: CASSPSGRTDTQYF. In DNA form, the CDR3 reads TGCGCCAGCAGTCCTAGCGGGAGGACAGATACGCAGTATTTT.

The CDR3 region has the DNA TGTGCCAGCTCACCATTGGGGGGCGGATACAATGAGCAGTTCTTC. This translates into CASSPLGGGYNEQFF. The chain couples TRBV18 to TRBJ2-1, with D perhaps given as TRBD1 or TRBD2 (6 bases each). Trimming shortened V by 2 bases and J by 4 bases, and 12 bases separated the two germline ends. Per the germline V gene, CDR1 is KGHSH and CDR2 is LQKENI. The CDR3 sequence is 15 residues long. Variable domain in full (rest from reference TRBV18 and TRBJ2-1): NAGVMQNPRHLVRRRGQEARLRCSPMKGHSHVYWYRQLPEEGLKFMVYLQKENIIDESGMPKERFSAEFPKEGPSILRIQQVVRGDSAAYFCASSPLGGGYNEQFFGPGTRLTVL.

The chain carries TRBV19 and TRBJ2-7; 8 nucleotides align to TRBD1. The V gene's germline CDR1 is LNHDA and CDR2 SQIVND (reference sequence). CDR3 size: 14 residues. The J segment lost 3 bases and the V segment lost 5 bases, leaving 6 bases of the junction unmatched. This chain's CDR3 is CASSSQGAGYEQYF. The CDR3 nucleotides are TGTGCCAGTAGTTCGCAGGGGGCGGGCTACGAGCAGTACTTC.

This chain connects TRBV7-8 to TRBJ2-6; D call uncertain. The CDR3 is made up of 14 amino acids. Germline lookup yields CDR1 SGHVS and CDR2 FQNEAQ. With 5 bases removed from V and 4 bases from J, the gap between germline ends came to 9 bases. The CDR3 bases are TGTGCCAGCAGCGCCCCGGCCGGGGCCAACGTCCTGACTTTC. Translating gives CASSAPAGANVLTF.

This sequence joins TRBV6-6 and TRBJ1-1, with TRBD1 matching 7 bases. The germline V gene encodes CDR1 MNHNY and CDR2 SVGAGI (reference sequence). The V segment lost 3 bases and the J segment 8 bases; nucleotides outside the gene matches: 6. The CDR3 extends over 13 amino acids. CDR3 DNA: TGTGCCAGCAGTTATTCCAAGGACAGGGAAGCTTTCTTT. Its protein is CASSYSKDREAFF.

This clone was seen a handful of times. The rearrangement joins TRBV28 to TRBJ1-1, with 10 bases aligning to TRBD1. Germline CDR1 is MDHEN and CDR2 is SYDVKM. The CDR3 is made up of 15 amino acids. Trimming at V came to 4 bases and at J to 0 bases, leaving 2 bases not matched to a gene. The DNA of the CDR3 is TGTGCCAGCAGTTGGGACAGGGGTTTGAACACTGAAGCTTTCTTT. Its protein product is CASSWDRGLNTEAFF.

This chain joins TRBV10-3 and TRBJ2-6, with TRBD2 matching over 7 bases. Unmatched junction bases numbered 6, after V lost 3 bases and J lost 1 base. The CDR3 extends over 17 amino acids. CDR1 ENHRY and CDR2 SYGVKD come from the germline V gene. CDR3 nucleotides: TGTGCCATCAGTGATTACGGGGGGTCTTCTGGGGCCAACGTCCTGACTTTC. Its translation: CAISDYGGSSGANVLTF.